This T cell receptor beta chain was obtained from a study of T-cell reconstitution after alpha-beta-depleted transplantation in children. The sample holds many counts of this clonotype. CDR3 length equals 12 residues. Germline CDR1 and CDR2: SGHRS and YFSETQ. The ends were cut back, 7 bases at V and 4 bases at J, with 11 bases in the middle. Unique molecular identifiers were incorporated into the prepared TCRbeta library. TCRdb analysed the PCR reads with MiXCR anew, one entry per CDR3 protein. Altogether around 380,000 distinct CDR3 sequences are present, approximately 11% being singletons, with the ten largest covering nearly 5.5%.

The source of this sequence is a human donor who donated a stem cell graft to a child with acute myeloid leukemia. The V and J genes are TRBV5-1 and TRBJ1-2; D unclear. Here the sequenced sample was PBMCs from the stem cell graft donor, taken from the stem cell graft. The chain's CDR3 is CASGPKGYGYTF. The CDR3 DNA reads as TGCGCCAGCGGACCCAAGGGCTATGGCTACACCTTC.